The rows below give T cell receptor beta chains drawn from one sample of a study of control samples from healthy donors and cancer patients. Libraries were prepared by immunoSEQ multiplex PCR; TCRdb keeps only in-frame clonotypes and omits some of them. The repertoire holds about 150,000 clones, with 89% as singletons. The specimen was blood. These receptor sequences come from a man aged 25-40 years in good health. CDR3s include the opening cysteine and the closing phenylalanine or tryptophan. D genes are given only for firm matches. Size is omitted from some rows. Given values are once, few, many or a class for expanded clones.

j_call v_call clone_size d_call cdr3_aa cdr3_nt
TRBJ1-2 TRBV5-6 . TRBD1 CASSSGTGGRDYGYTF TGTGCCAGCAGCTCCGGGACAGGGGGTAGGGACTATGGCTACACCTTC
TRBJ2-7 TRBV4-3 . TRBD2 CASSPGTSGGSSYEQYF TGCGCCAGCAGCCCGGGGACTAGCGGGGGTAGCTCCTACGAGCAGTACTTC
TRBJ2-5 TRBV4-2 few . CASSQDLSGAPGETQYF TGTGCCAGCAGCCAAGATTTAAGTGGCGCACCGGGGGAGACCCAGTACTTC
TRBJ1-2 TRBV6-5 . . CASQGLDYGYTF TGTGCCAGCCAGGGGCTGGACTATGGCTACACCTTC
TRBJ1-5 TRBV18 . . CASSELVSNQPQHF TGTGCCAGCTCGGAACTGGTTAGCAATCAGCCCCAGCATTTT
TRBJ2-5 TRBV2 . TRBD1 CASSAGQGARQTQYF TGTGCCAGCAGCGCGGGACAGGGGGCGCGTCAGACCCAGTACTTC
TRBJ2-7 TRBV4-1 . TRBD2 CASSQPTSGGTYEQYF TGCGCCAGCAGCCAACCGACTAGCGGGGGTACCTACGAGCAGTACTTC
TRBJ2-1 TRBV10-3 once TRBD2 CAISEWRIAGGPKFF TGTGCCATCAGTGAGTGGAGAATAGCGGGGGGGCCTAAGTTCTTC
TRBJ1-1 TRBV25-1 . . CASRFSSTEAFF TGTGCCAGCAGATTCAGCAGCACTGAAGCTTTCTTT
TRBJ2-3 TRBV9 . TRBD2 CASSVGGGRTDTQYF TGTGCCAGCAGCGTAGGCGGGGGGCGAACAGATACGCAGTATTTT
TRBJ1-6 TRBV5-6 few . CASSLAGNSYNSPLHF TGTGCCAGCAGCTTGGCTGGGAACTCCTATAATTCACCCCTCCACTTT
TRBJ1-6 TRBV5-4 . . CASSGGGFDSPLHF TGTGCCAGCAGCGGGGGGGGTTTCGATTCACCCCTCCACTTT
TRBJ2-3 TRBV5-5 once . CASSPEPSTDTQYF TGTGCCAGCAGCCCTGAGCCTAGCACAGATACGCAGTATTTT
TRBJ2-3 TRBV4-1 . TRBD2 CASSQDAGGLGLASADTQYF TGCGCCAGCAGCCAAGATGCGGGGGGCCTAGGGCTAGCGTCGGCAGATACGCAGTATTTT
TRBJ2-3 TRBV21-1 . . CASRGGAGPRWGTDTQYF TGTGCCAGCAGGGGGGGGGCCGGGCCGCGGTGGGGCACAGATACGCAGTATTTT
TRBJ2-1 TRBV2 . . CAIRGVGGPHGFF TGTGCCATCCGGGGTGTCGGGGGCCCCCATGGGTTCTTC
TRBJ2-7 TRBV6-5 few TRBD2 CASIAGTTNLEQYF TGTGCCAGCATCGCCGGGACTACTAACCTCGAGCAGTACTTC
TRBJ2-7 TRBV24-1 . TRBD1 CATSPGQRPGHPYEQYF TGTGCCACCAGCCCGGGACAGAGACCGGGCCACCCCTACGAGCAGTACTTC
TRBJ2-5 TRBV18 . . CASSPGMVGTGTDRGYF .
TRBJ1-1 TRBV5-1 . . CASSKGTPIRDTEAFF TGCGCCAGCAGCAAAGGGACCCCGATAAGGGACACTGAAGCTTTCTTT